Listed here are 24 T cell receptor beta chains from one sample, sequenced in a study of cytomegalovirus exposure and HLA in healthy donors. Primers for the PCR totalled 60 Vbeta and 13 Jbeta. Libraries were prepared by immunoSEQ multiplex PCR; TCRdb keeps only in-frame clonotypes and omits some of them. The sample has some 150,000 clones, just under 85% seen once. Input material: PBMCs. The receptors were sampled from a woman in her thirties or forties in good health and CMV-seronegative.

This clone was seen more than once but under ten times. The CDR3 bases are TGTGCCAGCAGCCCCCTGGATCAGGACGAGCAGTACTTC. Its translation: CASSPLDQDEQYF. The chain is built from TRBV5-8 and TRBJ2-7; D gene unclear. CDR3 length: 13 amino acids. V was clipped by 4 bases and J by 5 bases, with 13 bases between them. The germline gives CDR1 SGHTS, CDR2 YDEGEE.

This rearrangement joins TRBV7-3 to TRBJ2-1; tentatively, D is TRBD2 (6 bases). V lost 1 base and J lost 9, with 19 bases in between. Germline V lookup: CDR1 SGHTA, CDR2 FQGTGA. The CDR3 sequence is 16 residues long. The CDR3 here is CASSLMGGLLGGEQFF. The CDR3 nucleotides read TGTGCCAGCAGCTTAATGGGGGGACTTCTTGGGGGTGAGCAGTTCTTC. Full variable domain (outside the CDR3, taken from reference TRBV7-3 and TRBJ2-1): GAGVSQTPSNKVTEKGKYVELRCDPISGHTALYWYRQSLGQGPEFLIYFQGTGAADDSGLPNDRFFAVRPEGSVSTLKIQRTERGDSAVYLCASSLMGGLLGGEQFFGPGTRLTVL.

This sequence joins TRBV5-1 and TRBJ2-7, with 10 nucleotides matching TRBD2. Germline CDR1 SGHRS, CDR2 YFSETQ. CDR3 size: 14 residues. Unmatched junction bases numbered 1, after V lost 2 bases and J lost 2 bases. This CDR3 reads CASSLAGGPYEQYF. The CDR3 DNA sequence: TGCGCCAGCAGCTTAGCGGGAGGGCCCTACGAGCAGTACTTC.

The CDR3 DNA reads as TGTGCCAGCAGTCAGCGACTGACGAGCTCCTACAATGAGCAGTTCTTC. It is translated as CASSQRLTSSYNEQFF. V is TRBV7-9 and J is TRBJ2-1; D not certain. The V end was cut by 6 bases, the J end by 0 bases, with 15 bases between. This CDR3 has 16 residues. Germline CDR1 reads SEHNR; CDR2 reads FQNEAQ (reference sequence).

The J gene is TRBJ2-3, the V gene TRBV28, with 8 bases that match TRBD2. V dropped 4 bases and J dropped 1; count of bases not matched to a gene: 7. Germline CDR1 MDHEN, CDR2 SYDVKM. The CDR3 has 16 amino acids. The CDR3 nucleotides read TGTGCCAGCAGTTCCGTCAGCGGGAGCGGCACAGATACGCAGTATTTT. This translates into CASSSVSGSGTDTQYF.

V and J are TRBV5-4 and TRBJ1-2; D is undetermined. The CDR3 is 14 residues long. CDR1 and CDR2 from the germline V gene are SGHNT and YYREEE (reference sequence). V lost 0 bases and J 8 bases, leaving 14 bases between the germline ends. CDR3 nucleotide sequence: TGTGCCAGCAGCTTGGGGGCAGGCCAAGAAGGCTACACCTTC. Translated: CASSLGAGQEGYTF.

The chain combines TRBV7-2 with TRBJ2-7, with 8 positions matching TRBD2. The CDR3 sequence is 16 residues long. V trimming: 3 bases; J trimming: 2 bases; junction bases outside the gene matches: 9. Germline loops: CDR1 SGHTA, CDR2 FQGNSA. CDR3 loop: CASSFSGLATTYEQYF. CDR3 nucleotide sequence: TGTGCCAGCAGCTTTTCAGGACTAGCCACCACCTACGAGCAGTACTTC.

This clone has only one observation. The chain employs TRBV7-3 and TRBJ1-2; 8 nucleotides align to TRBD1. There are 13 residues in the CDR3. V dropped 1 base and J dropped 8; count of bases not matched to a gene: 3. CDR1 is SGHTA, CDR2 FQGTGA, per germline. The CDR3 region is CASSLRQGAGYTF. DNA for the CDR3: TGTGCCAGCAGCTTAAGGCAGGGGGCGGGCTACACCTTC.

The chain couples TRBV18 to TRBJ1-4; D uncertain. The CDR3 spans 11 residues. Germline V gene lookup returns CDR1 KGHSH and CDR2 LQKENI. Trimming pared 6 bases from V and 8 bases from J, leaving 7 bases between. This CDR3 reads CASSTGEKLFF. DNA of the CDR3: TGTGCCAGCTCGACCGGGGAAAAACTGTTTTTT.

The rearrangement links TRBV7-2 to TRBJ1-5; D gene unclear. The CDR3 is 12 amino acids. CDR1 and CDR2 (germline): SGHTA, FQGNSA. With 1 base removed from V and 9 bases from J, the gap between germline ends came to 7 bases. The CDR3 spells CASSLGSRPQHF. CDR3 coding DNA: TGTGCCAGCAGCTTAGGTAGTAGGCCCCAGCATTTT. Complete variable domain (other parts from reference TRBV7-2 and TRBJ1-5): GAGVSQSPSNKVTEKGKDVELRCDPISGHTALYWYRQSLGQGLEFLIYFQGNSAPDKSGLPSDRFSAERTGGSVSTLTIQRTQQEDSAVYLCASSLGSRPQHFGDGTRLSIL.

The chain carries TRBV6-1 and TRBJ1-5; 8 bases map to TRBD1. CDR1 is MNHNS and CDR2 is SASEGT in the germline V gene. The CDR3 contains 14 residues. Trimming removed 6 bases from V and 6 bases from J; junction bases left unmatched: 7. In nucleotides, the CDR3 is TGTGCCAGCAGACGCCAGGGGGCGGGTCAGCCCCAGCATTTT. This encodes CASRRQGAGQPQHF.

This clone was detected a few times. The chain combines TRBV27 with TRBJ2-3; weak D call: TRBD1 (6 bases). Germline V CDR1 and CDR2: MNHEY, SMNVEV (reference sequence). The CDR3 has 15 amino acids. V lost 3 bases to trimming and J lost 2 bases, with 12 bases between them. CDR3 in amino acids: CASSFTGFSTDTQYF. CDR3 nucleotide sequence: TGTGCCAGCAGTTTCACAGGGTTTTCCACAGATACGCAGTATTTT.

The rearrangement links TRBV5-4 to TRBJ2-1; D not resolved. The CDR3 consists of 12 residues. Between the trimmed V and J ends, which lost 5 bases and 6 bases, there was a span of 9 bases. Germline V lookup: CDR1 SGHNT, CDR2 YYREEE (reference sequence). The CDR3 DNA reads as TGTGCCAGCAGTTCTCTAGGCAATGAGCAGTTCTTC. This codes for CASSSLGNEQFF.

The chain joins TRBV6-1 to TRBJ1-2; no clear D gene. This CDR3 comprises 12 residues. V shed 6 bases and J shed 4 bases, with 9 bases lying between them. Per germline, CDR1 MNHNS and CDR2 SASEGT. DNA for the CDR3: TGTGCCAGCAGGGAGGGAGGCTATGGCTACACCTTC. Protein: CASREGGYGYTF.

V and J are TRBV28 and TRBJ2-1; 9 bases align to TRBD1. The junction had 10 bases not matched to a gene; V was cut back by 7 bases and J by 6 bases. From germline, CDR1 is MDHEN and CDR2 SYDVKM. The CDR3 length is 15 residues. CDR3 protein: CASKGFGTGRNEQFF. The CDR3 DNA reads TGTGCCAGCAAAGGTTTTGGGACAGGGCGCAATGAGCAGTTCTTC.

This clone was detected a few times. V is TRBV11-1 and J is TRBJ1-4; D possibly corresponds to TRBD1 (5 bases). Germline-derived CDR1 and CDR2 are SGHAT and FQDESV (reference sequence). CDR3 length: 14 amino acids. The V gene lost 3 bases and the J gene lost 7 bases, with 12 bases spanning the gap. The CDR3 DNA sequence: TGTGCCAGCAGCTTTCGGCAGGGCGGTGAAAAACTGTTTTTT. As protein: CASSFRQGGEKLFF.

V usage is TRBV18 and J usage is TRBJ1-2; D gene unclear. V was pared by 0 bases and J by 0 bases, with 5 bases between. CDR1 is KGHSH, CDR2 LQKENI, per germline. There are 14 residues in the CDR3. CDR3 protein: CASSPPASNYGYTF. CDR3 bases: TGTGCCAGCTCACCACCGGCCTCTAACTATGGCTACACCTTC.

The V gene is TRBV19, the J gene TRBJ1-2; a possible D gene is TRBD1 (6 bases). With 7 bases removed from V and 4 bases from J, the gap between germline ends came to 13 bases. This CDR3 is built from 13 residues. The germline V gene encodes CDR1 LNHDA and CDR2 SQIVND (reference sequence). CDR3 sequence (DNA): TGTGCCAGTAATCCGACAGGAACCTATGGCTACACCTTC. Translation gives CASNPTGTYGYTF.

The rearrangement uses TRBV18 and TRBJ2-5; maybe TRBD2 (6 bases). The CDR3 consists of 15 residues. Germline CDR1 KGHSH, CDR2 LQKENI. The V and J ends lost 3 bases and 6 bases respectively, with 17 bases between them. CDR3 DNA: TGTGCCAGCTCACCTCAGGGACTTGGGGTTCAGACCCAGTACTTC. This codes for CASSPQGLGVQTQYF.

The chain has TRBV11-2 and TRBJ2-1, with 10 bases lining up with TRBD1. J was trimmed by 10 bases and V by 2 bases; bases with no gene match: 14. Germline CDR1 reads SGHAT; CDR2 reads FQNNGV. CDR3 length: 17 amino acids. CDR3 sequence reads: CASSLFGPGQGTGEQFF. The CDR3 DNA sequence: TGTGCCAGCAGCTTATTTGGTCCGGGACAGGGGACGGGCGAGCAGTTCTTC.

The V and J genes are TRBV11-1 and TRBJ1-4, with a possible D match to TRBD1 (6 bases). The CDR3 sequence is 16 residues long. Germline V gene data show CDR1 as SGHAT and CDR2 as FQDESV (reference sequence). Trimming cost V 5 bases and J 3 bases, with 16 bases left between them. The CDR3 nucleotides are TGTGCCAGCAGCCCGCGCGGATCAGGGGCTAATGAAAAACTGTTTTTT. Encoded protein: CASSPRGSGANEKLFF.

The J gene is TRBJ2-7, the V gene TRBV28, with TRBD2 matching 11 bases. Germline V gene lookup returns CDR1 MDHEN and CDR2 SYDVKM. J gave up 5 bases and V 2 bases, and 8 bases lay outside the gene matches. The CDR3 has 16 residues. Written as DNA, the CDR3 is TGTGCCAGCAGTTTAGTAGCGGGAGGGCCTCTGGACGAGCAGTACTTC. Its protein product is CASSLVAGGPLDEQYF.

The chain joins TRBV5-1 to TRBJ1-5; D call uncertain. The ends were cut back, 0 bases at V and 1 base at J, with 8 bases in the middle. This CDR3 spans 15 amino acids. CDR1 and CDR2 from the germline V gene are SGHRS and YFSETQ. This chain's CDR3 is CASSLGQASNQPQHF. CDR3 sequence (DNA): TGCGCCAGCAGCTTGGGCCAGGCAAGCAATCAGCCCCAGCATTTT.

There are a few counts of this clone. The chain couples TRBV7-2 to TRBJ2-4; D is undetermined. Trimming removed 4 bases from V and 0 bases from J, with 10 bases in between. From germline, CDR1 is SGHTA and CDR2 FQGNSA. The CDR3 contains 15 residues. The CDR3 loop reads CASSSTVGAKNIQYF. CDR3 nucleotide sequence: TGTGCCAGCAGCTCCACAGTGGGAGCCAAAAACATTCAGTACTTC.